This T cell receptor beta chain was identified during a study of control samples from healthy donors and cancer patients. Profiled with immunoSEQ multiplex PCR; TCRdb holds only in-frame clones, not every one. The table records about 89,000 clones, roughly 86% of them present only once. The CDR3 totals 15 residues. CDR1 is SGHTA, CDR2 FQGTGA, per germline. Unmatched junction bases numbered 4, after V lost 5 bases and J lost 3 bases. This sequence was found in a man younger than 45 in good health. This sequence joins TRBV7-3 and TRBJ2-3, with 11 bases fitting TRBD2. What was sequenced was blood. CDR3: CASSPTSGVTDTQYF. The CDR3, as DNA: TGTGCCAGCAGCCCGACTAGCGGGGTTACAGATACGCAGTATTTT.